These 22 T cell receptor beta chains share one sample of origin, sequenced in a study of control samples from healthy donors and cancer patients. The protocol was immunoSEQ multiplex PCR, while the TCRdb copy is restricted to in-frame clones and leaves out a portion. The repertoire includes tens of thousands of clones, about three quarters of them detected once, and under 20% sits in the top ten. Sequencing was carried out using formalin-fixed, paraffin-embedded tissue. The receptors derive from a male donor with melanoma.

CDR3 in DNA: TGTGCCAGCAGCCCGTCGACAGAGCACCTCTATGGCTACACCTTC. It encodes CASSPSTEHLYGYTF. V usage is TRBV11-2 and J usage is TRBJ1-2, with TRBD1 as a possible D gene (5 bases). From germline, CDR1 is SGHAT and CDR2 FQNNGV. The CDR3 covers 15 residues. Trimming left V 5 bases short and J 4 bases short, with 17 bases between.

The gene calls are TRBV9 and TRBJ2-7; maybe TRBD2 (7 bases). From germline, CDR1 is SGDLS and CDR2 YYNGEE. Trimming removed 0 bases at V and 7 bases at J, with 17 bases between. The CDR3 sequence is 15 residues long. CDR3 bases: TGTGCCAGCAGCGTAGAGACAGGTAGGGGGGGGGAGCAGTACTTC. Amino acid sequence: CASSVETGRGGEQYF.

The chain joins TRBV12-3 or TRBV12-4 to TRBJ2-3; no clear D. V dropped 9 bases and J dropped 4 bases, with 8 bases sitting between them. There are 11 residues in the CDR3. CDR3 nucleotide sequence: TGTGCCAGTCAAGGCCCAGATACGCAGTATTTT. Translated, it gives CASQGPDTQYF.

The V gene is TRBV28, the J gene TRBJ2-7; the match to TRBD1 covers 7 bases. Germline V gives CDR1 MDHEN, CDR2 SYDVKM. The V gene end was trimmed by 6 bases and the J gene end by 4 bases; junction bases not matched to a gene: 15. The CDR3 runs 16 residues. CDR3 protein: CASRWGQITSRYEQYF. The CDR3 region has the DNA TGTGCCAGCAGGTGGGGACAGATTACATCTAGGTACGAGCAGTACTTC. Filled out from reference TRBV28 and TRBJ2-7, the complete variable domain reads DVKVTQSSRYLVKRTGEKVFLECVQDMDHENMFWYRQDPGLGLRLIYFSYDVKMKEKGDIPEGYSVSREKKERFSLILESASTNQTSMYLCASRWGQITSRYEQYFGPGTRLTVT.

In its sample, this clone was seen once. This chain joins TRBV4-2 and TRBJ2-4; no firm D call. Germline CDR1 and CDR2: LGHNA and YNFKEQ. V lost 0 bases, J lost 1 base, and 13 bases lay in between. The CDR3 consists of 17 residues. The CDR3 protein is CASSQDIGNGAKNIQYF. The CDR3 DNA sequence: TGTGCCAGCAGCCAAGATATAGGTAATGGGGCCAAAAACATTCAGTACTTC.

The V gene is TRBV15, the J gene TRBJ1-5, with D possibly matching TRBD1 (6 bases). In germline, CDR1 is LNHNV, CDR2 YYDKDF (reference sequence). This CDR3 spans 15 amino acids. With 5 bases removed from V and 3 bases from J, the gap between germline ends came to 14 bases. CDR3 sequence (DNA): TGTGCCACCAGCGTCTGGGGGCAATTCAATCAGCCCCAGCATTTT. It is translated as CATSVWGQFNQPQHF. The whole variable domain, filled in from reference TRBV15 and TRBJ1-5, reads DAMVIQNPRYQVTQFGKPVTLSCSQTLNHNVMYWYQQKSSQAPKLLFHYYDKDFNNEADTPDNFQSRRPNTSFCFLDIRSPGLGDTAMYLCATSVWGQFNQPQHFGDGTRLSIL.

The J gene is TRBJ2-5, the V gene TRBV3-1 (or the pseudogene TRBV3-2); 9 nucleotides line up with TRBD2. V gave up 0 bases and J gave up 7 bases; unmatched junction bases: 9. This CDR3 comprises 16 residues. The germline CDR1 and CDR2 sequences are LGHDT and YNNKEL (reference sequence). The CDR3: CASSQDPRTSEGTQYF. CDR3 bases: TGTGCCAGCAGCCAAGATCCCCGGACTAGCGAAGGGACCCAGTACTTC.

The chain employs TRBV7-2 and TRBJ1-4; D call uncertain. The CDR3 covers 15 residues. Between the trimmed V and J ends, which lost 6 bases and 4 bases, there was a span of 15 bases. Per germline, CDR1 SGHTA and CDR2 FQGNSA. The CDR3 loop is CASRKGQSRNEKLFF. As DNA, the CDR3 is TGTGCCAGCAGAAAGGGCCAATCGCGTAATGAAAAACTGTTTTTT. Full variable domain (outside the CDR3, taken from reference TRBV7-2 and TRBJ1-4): GAGVSQSPSNKVTEKGKDVELRCDPISGHTALYWYRQSLGQGLEFLIYFQGNSAPDKSGLPSDRFSAERTGGSVSTLTIQRTQQEDSAVYLCASRKGQSRNEKLFFGSGTQLSVL.

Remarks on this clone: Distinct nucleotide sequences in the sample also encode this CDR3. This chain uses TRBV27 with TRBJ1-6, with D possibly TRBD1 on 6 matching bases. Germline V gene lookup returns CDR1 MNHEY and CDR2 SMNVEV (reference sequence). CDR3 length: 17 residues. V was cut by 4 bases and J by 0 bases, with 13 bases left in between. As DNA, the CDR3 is TGTGCCAGCAGTTATCGACAGGATAGCTCCTATAATTCACCCCTCCACTTT. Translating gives CASSYRQDSSYNSPLHF.

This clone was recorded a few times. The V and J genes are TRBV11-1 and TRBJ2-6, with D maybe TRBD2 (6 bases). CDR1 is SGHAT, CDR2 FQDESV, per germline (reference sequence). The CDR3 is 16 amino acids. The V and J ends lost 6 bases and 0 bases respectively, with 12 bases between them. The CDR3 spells CASRRSGTSGANVLTF. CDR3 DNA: TGTGCCAGCAGGCGTAGCGGAACCTCTGGGGCCAACGTCCTGACTTTC. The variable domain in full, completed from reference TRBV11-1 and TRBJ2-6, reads EAEVAQSPRYKITEKSQAVAFWCDPISGHATLYWYRQILGQGPELLVQFQDESVVDDSQLPKDRFSAERLKGVDSTLKIQPAELGDSAMYLCASRRSGTSGANVLTFGAGSRLTVL.

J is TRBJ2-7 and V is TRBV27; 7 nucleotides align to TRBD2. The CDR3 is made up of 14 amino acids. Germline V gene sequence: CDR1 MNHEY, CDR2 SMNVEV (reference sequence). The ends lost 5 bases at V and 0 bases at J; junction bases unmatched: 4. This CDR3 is CASSIRDYSYEQYF. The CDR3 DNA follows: TGTGCCAGCAGTATCCGGGACTACTCCTACGAGCAGTACTTC.

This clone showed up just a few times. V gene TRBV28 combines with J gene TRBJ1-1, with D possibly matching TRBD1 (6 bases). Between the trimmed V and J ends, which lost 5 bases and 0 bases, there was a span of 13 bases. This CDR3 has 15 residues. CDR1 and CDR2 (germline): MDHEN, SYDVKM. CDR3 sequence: CASSPSDRLNTEAFF. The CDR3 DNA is TGTGCCAGCAGTCCGTCAGACAGGTTGAACACTGAAGCTTTCTTT.

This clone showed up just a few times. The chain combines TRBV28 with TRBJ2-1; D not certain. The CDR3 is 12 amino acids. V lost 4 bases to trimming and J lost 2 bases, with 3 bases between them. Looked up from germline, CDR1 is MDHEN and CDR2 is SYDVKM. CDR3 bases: TGTGCCAGCAGTTCCCCCTACAATGAGCAGTTCTTC. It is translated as CASSSPYNEQFF.

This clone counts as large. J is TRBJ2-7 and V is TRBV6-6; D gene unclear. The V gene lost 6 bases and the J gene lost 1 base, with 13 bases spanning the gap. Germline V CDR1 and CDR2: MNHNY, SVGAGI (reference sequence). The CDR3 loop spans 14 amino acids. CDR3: CASRKGLGSYEQYF. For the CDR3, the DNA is TGTGCCAGCAGGAAGGGCCTAGGGTCCTACGAGCAGTACTTC.

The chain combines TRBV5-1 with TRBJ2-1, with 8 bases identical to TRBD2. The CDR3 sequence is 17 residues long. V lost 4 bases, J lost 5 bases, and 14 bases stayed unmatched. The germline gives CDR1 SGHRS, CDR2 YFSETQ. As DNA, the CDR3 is TGCGCCAGCAGCCCGGAGCCGACCGGGAGGGTCGACAATGAGCAGTTCTTC. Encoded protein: CASSPEPTGRVDNEQFF.

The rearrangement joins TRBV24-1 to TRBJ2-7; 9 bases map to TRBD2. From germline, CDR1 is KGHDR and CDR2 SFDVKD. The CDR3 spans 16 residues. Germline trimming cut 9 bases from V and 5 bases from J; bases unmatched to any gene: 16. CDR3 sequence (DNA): TGTGCCACCTCTCCTCGTCCTCAAGCGGGAGGTCACGAGCAGTACTTC. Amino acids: CATSPRPQAGGHEQYF.

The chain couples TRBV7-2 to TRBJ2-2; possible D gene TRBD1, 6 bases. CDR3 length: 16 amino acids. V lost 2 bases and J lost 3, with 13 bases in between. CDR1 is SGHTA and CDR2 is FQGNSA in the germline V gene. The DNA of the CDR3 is TGTGCCAGCAGCTTAAGTACAGGGTGGGACACCGGGGAGCTGTTTTTT. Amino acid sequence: CASSLSTGWDTGELFF. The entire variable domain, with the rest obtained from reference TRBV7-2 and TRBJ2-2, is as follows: GAGVSQSPSNKVTEKGKDVELRCDPISGHTALYWYRQSLGQGLEFLIYFQGNSAPDKSGLPSDRFSAERTGGSVSTLTIQRTQQEDSAVYLCASSLSTGWDTGELFFGEGSRLTVL.

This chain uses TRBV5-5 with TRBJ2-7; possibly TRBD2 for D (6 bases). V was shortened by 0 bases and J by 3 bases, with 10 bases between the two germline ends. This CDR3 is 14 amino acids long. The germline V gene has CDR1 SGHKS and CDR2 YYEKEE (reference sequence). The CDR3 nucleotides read TGTGCCAGCAGCTTGGACCCCGGGAGCTACGAGCAGTACTTC. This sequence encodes CASSLDPGSYEQYF.

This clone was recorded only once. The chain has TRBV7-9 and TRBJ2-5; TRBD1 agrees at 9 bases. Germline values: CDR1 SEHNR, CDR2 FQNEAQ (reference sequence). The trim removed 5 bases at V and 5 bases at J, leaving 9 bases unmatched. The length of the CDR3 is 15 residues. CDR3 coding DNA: TGTGCCAGCAGCACGCGGACAGGGGATGGGGAGACCCAGTACTTC. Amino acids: CASSTRTGDGETQYF.

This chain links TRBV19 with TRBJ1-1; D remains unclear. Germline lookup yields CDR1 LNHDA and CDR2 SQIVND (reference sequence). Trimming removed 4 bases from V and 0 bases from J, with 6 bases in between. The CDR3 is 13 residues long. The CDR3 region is CASSRTMNTEAFF. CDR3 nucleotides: TGTGCCAGTAGTAGAACCATGAACACTGAAGCTTTCTTT.

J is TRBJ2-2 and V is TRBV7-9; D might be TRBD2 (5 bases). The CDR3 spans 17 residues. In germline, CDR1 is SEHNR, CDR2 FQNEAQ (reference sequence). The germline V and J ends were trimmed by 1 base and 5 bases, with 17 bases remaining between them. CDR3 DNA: TGTGCCAGCAGCTTAGAACCGATTGGGAGAAGAACCGGGGAGCTGTTTTTT. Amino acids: CASSLEPIGRRTGELFF.

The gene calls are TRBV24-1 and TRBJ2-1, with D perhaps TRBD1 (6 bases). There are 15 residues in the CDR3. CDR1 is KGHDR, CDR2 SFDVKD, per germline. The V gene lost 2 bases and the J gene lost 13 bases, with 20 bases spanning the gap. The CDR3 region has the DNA TGTGCCACCAGTGATTCCTCGGAACAGGGTGTGAACCAGTTCTTC. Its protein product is CATSDSSEQGVNQFF.